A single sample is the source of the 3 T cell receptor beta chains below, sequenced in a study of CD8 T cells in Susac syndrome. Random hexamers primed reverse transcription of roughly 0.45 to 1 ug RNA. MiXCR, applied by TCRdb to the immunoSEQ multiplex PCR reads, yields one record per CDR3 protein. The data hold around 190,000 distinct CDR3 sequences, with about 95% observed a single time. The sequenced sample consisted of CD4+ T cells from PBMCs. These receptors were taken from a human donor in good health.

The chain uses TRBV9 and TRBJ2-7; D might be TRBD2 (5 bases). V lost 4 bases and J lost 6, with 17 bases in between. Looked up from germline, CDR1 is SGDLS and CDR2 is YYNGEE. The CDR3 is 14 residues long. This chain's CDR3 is CASSSPAREGEQYF. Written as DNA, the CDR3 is TGTGCCAGCAGCTCCCCGGCGAGGGAAGGCGAGCAGTACTTC.

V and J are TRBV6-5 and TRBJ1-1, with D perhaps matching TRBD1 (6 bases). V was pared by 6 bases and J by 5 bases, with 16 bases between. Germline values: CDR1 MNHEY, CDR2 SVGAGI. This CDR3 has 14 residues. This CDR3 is CASRKINQGTEAFF. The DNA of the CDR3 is TGTGCCAGCAGGAAAATAAACCAGGGGACTGAAGCTTTCTTT.

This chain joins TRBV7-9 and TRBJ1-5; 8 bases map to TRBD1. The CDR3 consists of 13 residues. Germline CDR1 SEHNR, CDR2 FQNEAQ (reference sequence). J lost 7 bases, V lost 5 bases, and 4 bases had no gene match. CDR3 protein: CASSATGEQPQHF. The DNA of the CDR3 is TGTGCCAGCAGCGCGACAGGGGAGCAGCCCCAGCATTTT.